This TCR beta chain comes out of a study of T cell clonotyping in hematopoietic cell transplantation. Study results and limitations: After transplant, recipient diversity fell while pathologically expanded clonotypes grew through day 180.

Germline lookup yields CDR1 KGHSH and CDR2 LQKENI. J gave up 3 bases and V 4 bases, and 4 bases lay outside the gene matches. The CDR3 contains 15 residues. The data were produced by immunoSEQ multiplex PCR, yet TCRdb's version contains in-frame clones alone and is incomplete. This table holds 15,000 or so clones, 85% to 90% found once. A remark on this clone: Antigen specificity is unknown.

The gene calls are TRBV18 and TRBJ2-7; 12 bases agree with TRBD2. The TCR comes from a male patient aged 45-59 years who had an allogeneic stem cell transplant from an unrelated donor, so T cells may come from the graft donor. Some clones in this sample may be carry-over from other donors' samples. The material was PBMCs, obtained 100 days after allogeneic stem cell transplant. The CDR3 protein is CASSLGLAGLYEQYF. The CDR3 DNA follows: TGTGCCAGCTCACTCGGACTAGCGGGACTCTACGAGCAGTACTTC.